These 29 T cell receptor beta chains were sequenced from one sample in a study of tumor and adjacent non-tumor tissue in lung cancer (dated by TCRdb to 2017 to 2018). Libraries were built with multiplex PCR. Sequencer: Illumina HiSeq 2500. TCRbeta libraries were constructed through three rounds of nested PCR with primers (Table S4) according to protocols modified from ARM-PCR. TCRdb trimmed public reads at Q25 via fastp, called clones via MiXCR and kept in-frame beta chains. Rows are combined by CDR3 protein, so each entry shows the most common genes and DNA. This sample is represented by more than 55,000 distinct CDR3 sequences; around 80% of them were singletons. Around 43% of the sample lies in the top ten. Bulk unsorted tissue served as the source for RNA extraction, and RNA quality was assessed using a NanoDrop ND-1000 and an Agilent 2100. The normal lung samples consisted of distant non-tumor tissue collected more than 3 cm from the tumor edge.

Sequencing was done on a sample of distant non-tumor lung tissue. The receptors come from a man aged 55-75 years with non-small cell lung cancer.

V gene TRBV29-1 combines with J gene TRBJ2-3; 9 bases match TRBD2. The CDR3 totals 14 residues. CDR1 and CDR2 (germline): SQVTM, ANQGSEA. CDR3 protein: CRKTSGSNTDTQYF. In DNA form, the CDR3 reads TGCAGAAAGACTAGCGGAAGTAATACAGATACGCAGTATTTT.

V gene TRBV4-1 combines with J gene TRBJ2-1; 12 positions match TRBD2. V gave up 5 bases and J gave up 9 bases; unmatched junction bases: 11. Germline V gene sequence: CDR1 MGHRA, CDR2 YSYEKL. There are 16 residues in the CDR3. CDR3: CASSDLLAGGSGEQFF. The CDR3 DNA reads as TGCGCCAGCAGCGACTTACTAGCGGGAGGATCGGGTGAGCAGTTCTTC.

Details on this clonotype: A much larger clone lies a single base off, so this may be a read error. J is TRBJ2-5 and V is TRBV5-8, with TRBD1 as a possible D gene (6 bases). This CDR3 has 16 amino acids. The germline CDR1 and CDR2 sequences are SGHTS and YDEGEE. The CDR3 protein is CARSLFPQGYQEAQYF. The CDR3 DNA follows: TGTGCCAGGAGCTTATTCCCCCAGGGGTACCAAGAGGCCCAGTACTTC.

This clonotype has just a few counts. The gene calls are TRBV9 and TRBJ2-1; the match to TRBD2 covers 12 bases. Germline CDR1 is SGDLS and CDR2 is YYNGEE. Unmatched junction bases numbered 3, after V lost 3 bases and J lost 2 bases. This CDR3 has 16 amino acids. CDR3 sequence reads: CASSGLAGVTYNEQFF. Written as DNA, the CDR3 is TGTGCCAGCAGCGGACTAGCGGGAGTCACCTACAATGAGCAGTTCTTC.

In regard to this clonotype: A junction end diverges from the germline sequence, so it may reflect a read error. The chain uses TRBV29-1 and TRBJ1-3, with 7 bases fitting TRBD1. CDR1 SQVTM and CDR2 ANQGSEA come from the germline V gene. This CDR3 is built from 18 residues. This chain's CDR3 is CSGSTGTEGTLPGTTIYF. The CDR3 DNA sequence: TGCAGCGGATCGACAGGGACAGAAGGCACCTTGCCTGGAACCACCATATATTTT. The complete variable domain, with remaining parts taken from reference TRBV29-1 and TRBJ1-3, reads SAVISQKPSRDICQRGTSLTIQCQVDSQVTMMFWYRQQPGQSLTLIATANQGSEATYESGFVIDKFPISRPNLTFSTLTVSNMSPEDSSIYLCSGSTGTEGTLPGTTIYFGEGSWLTVV.

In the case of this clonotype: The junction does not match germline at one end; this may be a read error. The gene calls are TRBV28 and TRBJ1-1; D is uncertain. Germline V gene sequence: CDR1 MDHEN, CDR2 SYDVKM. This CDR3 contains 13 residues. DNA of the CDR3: TGTGCCAGTAGTTTACCGGAGAACAATGAAGCTTTCTTT. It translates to CASSLPENNEAFF.

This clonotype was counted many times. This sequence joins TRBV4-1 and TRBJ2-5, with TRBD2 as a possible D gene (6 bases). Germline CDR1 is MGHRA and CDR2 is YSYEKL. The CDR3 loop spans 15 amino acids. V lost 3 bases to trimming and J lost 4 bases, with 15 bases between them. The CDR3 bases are TGCGCCAGCAGCCAGGCTCACCAGGGAGGAGAGACCCAGTACTTC. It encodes CASSQAHQGGETQYF.

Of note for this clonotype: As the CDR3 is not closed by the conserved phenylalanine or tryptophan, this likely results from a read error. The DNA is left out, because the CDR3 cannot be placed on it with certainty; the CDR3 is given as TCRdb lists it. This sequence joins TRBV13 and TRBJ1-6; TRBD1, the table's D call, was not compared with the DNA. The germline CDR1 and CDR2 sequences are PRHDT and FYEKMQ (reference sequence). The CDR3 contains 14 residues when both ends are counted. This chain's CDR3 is CVSRDSNSNSPLHY.

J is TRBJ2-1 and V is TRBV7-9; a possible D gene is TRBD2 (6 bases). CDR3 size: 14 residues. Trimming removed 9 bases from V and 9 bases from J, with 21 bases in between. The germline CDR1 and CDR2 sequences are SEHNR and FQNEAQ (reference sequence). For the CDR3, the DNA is TGTGCCAGTTTTCGGAGCACCGGGGGATGTGAGCAGTTCTTC. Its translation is CASFRSTGGCEQFF. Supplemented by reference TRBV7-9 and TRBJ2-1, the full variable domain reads DTGVSQNPRHKITKRGQNVTFRCDPISEHNRLYWYRQTLGQGPEFLTYFQNEAQLEKSRLLSDRFSAERPKGSFSTLEIQRTEQGDSAMYLCASFRSTGGCEQFFGPGTRLTVL.

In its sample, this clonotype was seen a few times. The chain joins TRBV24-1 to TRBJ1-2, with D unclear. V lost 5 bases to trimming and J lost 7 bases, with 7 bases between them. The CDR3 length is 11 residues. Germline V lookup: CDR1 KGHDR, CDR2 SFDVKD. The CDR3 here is CATSVSRGYTF. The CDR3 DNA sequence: TGTGCCACCAGTGTAAGCCGTGGCTACACCTTC.

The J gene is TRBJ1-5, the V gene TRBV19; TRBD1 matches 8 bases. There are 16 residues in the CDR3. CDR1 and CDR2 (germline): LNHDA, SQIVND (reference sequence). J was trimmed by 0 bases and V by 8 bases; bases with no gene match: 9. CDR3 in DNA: TGTGCCAGTTCTGGGACAGGACGTTATAGCAATCAGCCCCAGCATTTT. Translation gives CASSGTGRYSNQPQHF.

CDR3 loop: CASSYVSRLMIDGYTF. In DNA form, the CDR3 reads TGTGCCAGCAGTTACGTATCCCGGTTGATGATTGATGGCTACACCTTC. V usage is TRBV6-6 and J usage is TRBJ1-2; D is uncertain. The CDR3 runs to 16 residues. CDR1 is MNHNY and CDR2 is SVGAGI in the germline V gene (reference sequence). The ends were cut back, 2 bases at V and 6 bases at J, with 19 bases in the middle.

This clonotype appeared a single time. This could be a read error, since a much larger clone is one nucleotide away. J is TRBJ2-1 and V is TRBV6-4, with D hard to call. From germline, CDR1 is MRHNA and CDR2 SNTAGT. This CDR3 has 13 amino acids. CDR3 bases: TGTGCCAGCAGTGAATTAGGGCCCGGTGAGCTGTTCTTC. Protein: CASSELGPGELFF.

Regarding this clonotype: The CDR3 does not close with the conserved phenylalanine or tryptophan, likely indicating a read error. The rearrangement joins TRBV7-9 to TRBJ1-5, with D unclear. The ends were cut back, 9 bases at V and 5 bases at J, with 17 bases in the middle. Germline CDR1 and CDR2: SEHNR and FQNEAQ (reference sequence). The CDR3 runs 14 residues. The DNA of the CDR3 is TGTGCCAGTAGCCCGGACGGGGTGGATCAGCCCCAGCATATT. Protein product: CASSPDGVDQPQHI.

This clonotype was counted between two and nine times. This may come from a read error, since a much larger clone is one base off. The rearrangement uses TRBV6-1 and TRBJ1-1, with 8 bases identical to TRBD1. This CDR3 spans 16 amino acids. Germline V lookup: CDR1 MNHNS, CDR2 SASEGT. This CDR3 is CANSEVAGGTVTEAFF. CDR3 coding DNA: TGTGCCAACAGTGAAGTCGCAGGGGGCACAGTAACTGAAGCTTTCTTT.

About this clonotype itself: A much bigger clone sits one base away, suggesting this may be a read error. The CDR3 DNA reads TGCAGTGCTAGAGTGCCGGTAGGGCTCAACAATGAGCAGTTCTTC. It translates to CSARVPVGLNNEQFF. This chain connects TRBV20-1 to TRBJ2-1; no firm D call. Trimming shortened V by 1 base and J by 5 bases, and 15 bases separated the two germline ends. The CDR3 loop spans 15 amino acids. Germline V gene sequence: CDR1 DFQATT, CDR2 SNEGSKA (reference sequence).

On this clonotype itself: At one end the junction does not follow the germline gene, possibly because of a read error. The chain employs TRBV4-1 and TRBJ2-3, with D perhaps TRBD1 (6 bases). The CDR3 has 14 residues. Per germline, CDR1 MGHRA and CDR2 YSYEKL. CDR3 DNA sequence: TGCACCAGCGGCTCTGGGGGCAGCGCAGGTACGCAGTATTTT. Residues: CTSGSGGSAGTQYF.

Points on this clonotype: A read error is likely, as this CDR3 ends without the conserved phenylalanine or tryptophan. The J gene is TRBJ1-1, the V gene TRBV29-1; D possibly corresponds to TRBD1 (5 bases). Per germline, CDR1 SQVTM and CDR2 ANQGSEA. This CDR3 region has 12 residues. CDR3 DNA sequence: TGCGGCATTGAAGCAGGGAACATTGAAGCTTTCTCT. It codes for CGIEAGNIEAFS.

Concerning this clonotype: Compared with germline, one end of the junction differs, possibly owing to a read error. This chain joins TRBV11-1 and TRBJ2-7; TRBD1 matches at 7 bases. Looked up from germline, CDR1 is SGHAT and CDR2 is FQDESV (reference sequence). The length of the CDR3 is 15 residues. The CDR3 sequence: CAGSLDQGGHYEQYF. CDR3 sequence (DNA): TGTGCCGGCAGCTTAGACCAAGGGGGCCACTACGAGCAGTACTTC. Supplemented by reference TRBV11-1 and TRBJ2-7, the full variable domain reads EAEVAQSPRYKITEKSQAVAFWCDPISGHATLYWYRQILGQGPELLVQFQDESVVDDSQLPKDRFSAERLKGVDSTLKIQPAELGDSAMYLCAGSLDQGGHYEQYFGPGTRLTVT.

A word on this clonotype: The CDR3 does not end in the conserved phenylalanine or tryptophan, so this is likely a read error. CDR3 amino acids: CASSYGDQVSTEAFV. The CDR3 coding sequence is TGTGCCAGCAGTTACGGTGATCAGGTGTCCACTGAAGCTTTCGTT. This chain connects TRBV6-5 to TRBJ1-1; D uncertain. V was shortened by 2 bases and J by 4 bases, with 14 bases between the two germline ends. The CDR3 has 15 amino acids. Germline V gene data show CDR1 as MNHEY and CDR2 as SVGAGI.

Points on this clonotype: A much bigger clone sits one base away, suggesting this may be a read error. DNA of the CDR3: TGTGCCAGCAGCTCCAGTGGCCGCTTGAACACTGAAGCTTTCTTT. This codes for CASSSSGRLNTEAFF. The chain employs TRBV11-2 and TRBJ1-1; no firm D call. The CDR3 sequence is 15 residues long. V was cut by 4 bases and J by 0 bases, with 12 bases left in between. In germline, CDR1 is SGHAT, CDR2 FQNNGV.

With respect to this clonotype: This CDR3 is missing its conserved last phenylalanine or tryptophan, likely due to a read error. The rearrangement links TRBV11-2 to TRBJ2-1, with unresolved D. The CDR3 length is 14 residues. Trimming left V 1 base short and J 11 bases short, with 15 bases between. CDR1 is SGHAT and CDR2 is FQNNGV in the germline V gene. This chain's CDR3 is CASSLGVEPGKQFL. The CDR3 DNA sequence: TGTGCCAGCAGCTTAGGGGTGGAACCTGGGAAGCAGTTCCTC.

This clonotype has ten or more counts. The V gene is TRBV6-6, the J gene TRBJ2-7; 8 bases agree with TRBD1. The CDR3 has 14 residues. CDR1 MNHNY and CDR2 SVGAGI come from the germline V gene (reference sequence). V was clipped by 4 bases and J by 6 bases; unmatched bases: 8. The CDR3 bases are TGTGCCAGCAGTTTACAGGGGGGAGTATTCGAGCAGTACTTC. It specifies CASSLQGGVFEQYF.

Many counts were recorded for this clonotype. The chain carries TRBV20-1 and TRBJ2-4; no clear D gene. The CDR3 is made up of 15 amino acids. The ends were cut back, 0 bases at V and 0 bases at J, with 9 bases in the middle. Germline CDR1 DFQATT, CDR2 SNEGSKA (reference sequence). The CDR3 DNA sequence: TGCAGTGCTAGAGATGTGACTGTAGCCAAAAACATTCAGTACTTC. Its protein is CSARDVTVAKNIQYF.

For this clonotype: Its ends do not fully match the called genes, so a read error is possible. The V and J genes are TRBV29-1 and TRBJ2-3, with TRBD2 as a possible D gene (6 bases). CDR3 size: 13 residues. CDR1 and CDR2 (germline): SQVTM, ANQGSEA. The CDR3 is CSVEERVVDARYF. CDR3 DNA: TGCAGCGTCGAAGAGCGGGTTGTAGATGCGCGGTATTTT.

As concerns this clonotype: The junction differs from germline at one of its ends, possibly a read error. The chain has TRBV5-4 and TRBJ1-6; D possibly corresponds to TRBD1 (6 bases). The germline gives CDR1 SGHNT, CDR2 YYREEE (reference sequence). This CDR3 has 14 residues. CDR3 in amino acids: CASRIQGRNSPFHF. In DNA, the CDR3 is TGTGCCAGCCGCATACAGGGCCGGAATTCACCCTTCCACTTT.

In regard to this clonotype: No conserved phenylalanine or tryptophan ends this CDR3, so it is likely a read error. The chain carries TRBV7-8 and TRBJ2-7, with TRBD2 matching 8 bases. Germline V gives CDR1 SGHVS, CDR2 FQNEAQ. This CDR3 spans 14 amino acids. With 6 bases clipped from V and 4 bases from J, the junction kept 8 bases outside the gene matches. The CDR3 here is CASRLIAGTYEQYS. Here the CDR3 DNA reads TGTGCCAGCAGATTAATAGCGGGGACGTACGAGCAGTACTCC.

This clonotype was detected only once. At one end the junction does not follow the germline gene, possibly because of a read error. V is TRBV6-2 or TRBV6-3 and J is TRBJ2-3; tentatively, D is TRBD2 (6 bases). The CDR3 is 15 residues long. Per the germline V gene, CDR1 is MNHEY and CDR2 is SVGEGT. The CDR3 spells CVSTYQTSGSDTQYF. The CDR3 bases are TGTGTCAGCACTTACCAGACTAGTGGGTCAGATACGCAGTATTTT.

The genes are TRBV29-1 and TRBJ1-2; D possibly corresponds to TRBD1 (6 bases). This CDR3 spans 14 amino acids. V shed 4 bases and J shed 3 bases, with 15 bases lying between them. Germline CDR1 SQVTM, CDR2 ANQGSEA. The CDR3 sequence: CSVARGSKDYGYTF. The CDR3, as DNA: TGCAGCGTTGCGAGGGGGAGTAAAGACTATGGCTACACCTTC.